A single sample is the source of the 4 T cell receptor beta chains below, sequenced in a study of blood T cell repertoires in COVID-19. The data were produced by immunoSEQ multiplex PCR, yet TCRdb's version contains in-frame clones alone and is incomplete. The table lists some 45,000 clones, 85% to 95% of them singletons, with more than 0.8% in the top ten. Specimen: peripheral blood. These receptor sequences come from a man aged 55 to 70 with COVID-19, enrolled during active disease.

This sequence joins TRBV3-1 (or the pseudogene TRBV3-2) and TRBJ2-3; perhaps TRBD2 as D (5 bases). The CDR3 covers 18 residues. V was trimmed by 0 bases and J by 2 bases, leaving 18 bases between them. Germline V gene lookup returns CDR1 LGHDT and CDR2 YNNKEL (reference sequence). CDR3 coding DNA: TGTGCCAGCAGCCAAGACTGGACTCCCCAGAGGGCCACAGATACGCAGTATTTT. Translating it yields CASSQDWTPQRATDTQYF.

The chain links TRBV18 to TRBJ2-1, with 9 bases fitting TRBD2. Germline trimming cut 3 bases from V and 0 bases from J; bases unmatched to any gene: 6. Per the germline V gene, CDR1 is KGHSH and CDR2 is LQKENI. This CDR3 spans 17 amino acids. CDR3 coding DNA: TGTGCCAGCTCACCGGTCGCGGGGGGGAGCTCCTACAATGAGCAGTTCTTC. Its protein product is CASSPVAGGSSYNEQFF.

The rearrangement links TRBV6-5 to TRBJ2-1, with 9 bases fitting TRBD1. After removal of 4 bases from V and 6 bases from J, the junction contained 4 bases not matched to a gene. CDR1 and CDR2 (germline): MNHEY, SVGAGI. The CDR3 totals 14 residues. The chain's CDR3 is CASSSGQGVNEQFF. As DNA, the CDR3 is TGTGCCAGCAGTTCGGGACAGGGAGTCAATGAGCAGTTCTTC.

This sequence joins TRBV28 and TRBJ1-2; D unresolved. The CDR3 extends over 13 amino acids. Germline CDR1 and CDR2: MDHEN and SYDVKM. Trimming pared 6 bases from V and 0 bases from J, leaving 8 bases between. CDR3 in DNA: TGTGCCAGCAGGGAAACAGCTAACTATGGCTACACCTTC. This gives the protein CASRETANYGYTF.